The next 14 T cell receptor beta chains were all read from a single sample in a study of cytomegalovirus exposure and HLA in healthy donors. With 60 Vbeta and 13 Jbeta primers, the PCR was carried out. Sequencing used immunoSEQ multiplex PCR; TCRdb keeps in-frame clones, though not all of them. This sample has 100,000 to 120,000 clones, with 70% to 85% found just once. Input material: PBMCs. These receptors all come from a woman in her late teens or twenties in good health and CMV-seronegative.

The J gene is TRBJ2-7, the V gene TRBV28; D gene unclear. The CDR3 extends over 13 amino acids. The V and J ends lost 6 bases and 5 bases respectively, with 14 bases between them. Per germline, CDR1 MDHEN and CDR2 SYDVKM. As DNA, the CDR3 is TGTGCCAGCAGCCCTCCCCCATACAACGAGCAGTACTTC. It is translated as CASSPPPYNEQYF.

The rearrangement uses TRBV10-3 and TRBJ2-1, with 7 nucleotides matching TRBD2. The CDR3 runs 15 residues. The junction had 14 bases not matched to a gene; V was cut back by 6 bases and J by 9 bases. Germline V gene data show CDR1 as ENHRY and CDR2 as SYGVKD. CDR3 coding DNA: TGTGCCATCAGGTGGGAGGGACCATCTAAGGGTGAGCAGTTCTTC. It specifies CAIRWEGPSKGEQFF.

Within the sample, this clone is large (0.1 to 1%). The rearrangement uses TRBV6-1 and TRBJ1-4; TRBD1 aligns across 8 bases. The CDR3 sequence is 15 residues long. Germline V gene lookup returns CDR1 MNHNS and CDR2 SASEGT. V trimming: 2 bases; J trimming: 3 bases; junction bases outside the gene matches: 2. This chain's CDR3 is CASSESTGANEKLFF. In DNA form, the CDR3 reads TGTGCCAGCAGTGAATCGACAGGGGCTAATGAAAAACTGTTTTTT.

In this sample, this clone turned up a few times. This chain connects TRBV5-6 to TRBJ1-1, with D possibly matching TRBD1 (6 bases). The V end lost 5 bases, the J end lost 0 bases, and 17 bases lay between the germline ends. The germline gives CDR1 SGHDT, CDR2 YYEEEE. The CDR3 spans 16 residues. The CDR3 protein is CASSFFTGKMNTEAFF. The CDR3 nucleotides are TGTGCCAGCAGTTTTTTCACAGGGAAGATGAACACTGAAGCTTTCTTT.

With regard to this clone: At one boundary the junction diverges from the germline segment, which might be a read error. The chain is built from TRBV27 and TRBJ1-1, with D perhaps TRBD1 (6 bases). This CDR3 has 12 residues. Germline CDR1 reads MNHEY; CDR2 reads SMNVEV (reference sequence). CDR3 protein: CARHPGGTEDFF. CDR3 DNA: TGTGCCCGACACCCTGGGGGCACTGAAGATTTCTTT.

DNA for the CDR3: TGTGCCAGCAGCCCGACAGGGTTTGAGCCCCAGCATTTT. It specifies CASSPTGFEPQHF. This rearrangement joins TRBV7-2 to TRBJ1-5, with TRBD1 matching over 7 bases. The V gene end was trimmed by 5 bases and the J gene end by 8 bases; junction bases not matched to a gene: 6. The germline V gene encodes CDR1 SGHTA and CDR2 FQGNSA. The CDR3 covers 13 residues.

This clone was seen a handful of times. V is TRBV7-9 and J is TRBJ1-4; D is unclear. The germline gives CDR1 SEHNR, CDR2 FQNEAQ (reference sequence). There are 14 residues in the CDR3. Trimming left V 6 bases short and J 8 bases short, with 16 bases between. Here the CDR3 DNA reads TGTGCCAGCAGTTCGCCACGGGGAGGAGAAAAACTGTTTTTT. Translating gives CASSSPRGGEKLFF.

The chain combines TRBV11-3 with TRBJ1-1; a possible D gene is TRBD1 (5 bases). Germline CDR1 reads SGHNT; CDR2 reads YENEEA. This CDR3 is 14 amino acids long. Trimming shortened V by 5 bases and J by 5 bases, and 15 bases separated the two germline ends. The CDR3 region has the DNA TGTGCCAGCAGCCTCACCAGGGCAGGGACTGAAGCTTTCTTT. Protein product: CASSLTRAGTEAFF.

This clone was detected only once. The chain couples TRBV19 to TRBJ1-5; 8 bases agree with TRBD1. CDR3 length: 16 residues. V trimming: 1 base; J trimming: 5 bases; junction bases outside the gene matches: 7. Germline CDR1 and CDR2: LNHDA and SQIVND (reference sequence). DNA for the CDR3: TGTGCCAGTAGTATAGTCCGGGACAGGTGGCATCAGCCCCAGCATTTT. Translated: CASSIVRDRWHQPQHF.

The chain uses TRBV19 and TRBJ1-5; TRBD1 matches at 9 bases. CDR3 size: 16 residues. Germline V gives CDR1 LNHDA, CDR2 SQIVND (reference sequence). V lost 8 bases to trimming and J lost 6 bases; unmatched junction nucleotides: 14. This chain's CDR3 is CASGWDRELLGQPQHF. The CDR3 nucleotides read TGTGCCAGTGGATGGGACAGGGAATTGTTGGGTCAGCCCCAGCATTTT.

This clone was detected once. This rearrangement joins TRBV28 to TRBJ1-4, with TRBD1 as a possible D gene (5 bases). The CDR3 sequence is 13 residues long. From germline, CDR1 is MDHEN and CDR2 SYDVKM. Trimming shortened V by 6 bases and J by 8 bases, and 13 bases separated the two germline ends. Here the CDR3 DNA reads TGTGCCAGCAGCCGAAGTCCAGGGGAAAAACTGTTTTTT. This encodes CASSRSPGEKLFF.

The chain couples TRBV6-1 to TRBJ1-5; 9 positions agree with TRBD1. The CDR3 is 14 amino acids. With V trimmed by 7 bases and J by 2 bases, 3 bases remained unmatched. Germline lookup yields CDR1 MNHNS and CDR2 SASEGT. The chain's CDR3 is CASNRDRGNQPQHF. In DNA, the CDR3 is TGTGCCAGCAATCGGGACAGGGGCAATCAGCCCCAGCATTTT.

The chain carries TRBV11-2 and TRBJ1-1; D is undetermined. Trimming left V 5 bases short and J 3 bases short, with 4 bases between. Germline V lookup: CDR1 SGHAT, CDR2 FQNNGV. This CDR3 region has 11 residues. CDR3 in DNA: TGTGCCAGCAGCGCGTACACTGAAGCTTTCTTT. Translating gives CASSAYTEAFF.

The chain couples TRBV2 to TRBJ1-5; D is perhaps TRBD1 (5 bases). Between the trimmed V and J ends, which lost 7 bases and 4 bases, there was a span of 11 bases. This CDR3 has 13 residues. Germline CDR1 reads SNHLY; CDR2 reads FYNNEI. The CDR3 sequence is CASKSRENQPQHF. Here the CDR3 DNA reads TGTGCCAGCAAAAGCAGGGAAAATCAGCCCCAGCATTTT.